This section outlines one T cell receptor beta chain sequence together with its context. Its ends do not fully match the called genes, so a read error is possible. The sample is drawn from a study of T cell repertoires in cytomegalovirus infection. CDR1 and CDR2 (germline): SGDLS, YYNGEE. CDR3 length equals 14 residues. TCRdb recomputed calls from the reads with MiXCR, one row per CDR3 protein. The sample shows hundreds of thousands of distinct CDR3 sequences, roughly 30% of them seen only once. The chain joins TRBV9 to TRBJ1-2; no definite D call. This clonotype originated in a human donor in good health (CMV status not recorded). Some clones in this sample may be carry-over from other donors' samples. Sequenced: PBMCs. DNA for the CDR3: TGTGCCGGCAGCGTAGCGGAGAGCTACTATGGCTACACCTTC. It encodes CAGSVAESYYGYTF.